One TCR beta chain is described in this entry. Its specificity is not known. One junction end does not reproduce the germline sequence, and a read error may be involved. These data come from a study of blood T cells in healthy people across ages. Isolation recovered at least 6.5 million PBMCs from every sample. Using a J-beta primer mix together with a sample-barcoded 5' primer, a second PCR was run for roughly 6 to 11 cycles. Through a template-switch adaptor with 12 random nucleotides, each cDNA molecule received a tag. TCRdb reprocessed the 5' RACE reads via MiXCR and lists one record per CDR3 protein. There are around 1,900,000 distinct CDR3 sequences in the sample; approximately 40% occur only once, and 23% lies in the top ten. Germline loops: CDR1 MNHEY, CDR2 SVGAGI. The CDR3 sequence is 17 residues long. The study's findings and limits: Reliance upon unsorted PBMCs precluded definitive naive versus antigen-experienced comparison. In older individuals, TCR beta diversity per million T cells was lower, falling roughly linearly with age.

The V call is TRBV6-5, the J call TRBJ2-5; D is unclear. The sample was blood. The TCR sequence derives from a human donor in good health. CDR3 nucleotide sequence: TGTGCCAGCAGTTACTCGAACGAACTGGCCCACCAGGAGACCCAGTACTTC. Translation: CASSYSNELAHQETQYF.